Presented here are 2 T cell receptor beta chains from one specimen sequenced in a study of CD8 T cells in Susac syndrome. RNA amounts of roughly 0.5 to 1 ug underwent reverse transcription with random hexamers. Via MiXCR, TCRdb re-called the immunoSEQ multiplex PCR reads, giving one row per CDR3 protein. The profile shows tens of thousands of distinct CDR3 sequences, around 96% of them singletons. Sequenced material: CD8+ T cells from PBMCs. The receptors stem from a human donor with Susac syndrome.

This sequence joins TRBV4-2 and TRBJ2-1; maybe TRBD1 (6 bases). Germline V lookup: CDR1 LGHNA, CDR2 YNFKEQ. This CDR3 is built from 16 residues. V was clipped by 0 bases and J by 1 base, with 10 bases between them. The CDR3 reads CASSQDYRESYNEQFF. CDR3 DNA: TGTGCCAGCAGCCAAGATTACAGGGAGTCCTACAATGAGCAGTTCTTC.

The genes are TRBV5-4 and TRBJ1-2, with 10 positions matching TRBD1. This CDR3 comprises 15 residues. V was clipped by 4 bases and J by 5 bases; unmatched bases: 8. CDR1 and CDR2 from the germline V gene are SGHNT and YYREEE (reference sequence). The CDR3 DNA follows: TGTGCCAGCAGCACCGAGACAGGGGGCCGGTATGGCTACACCTTC. It translates to CASSTETGGRYGYTF.